This T cell receptor (beta chain) was retrieved from a study of metastatic and nonmetastatic thyroid tumors. Nobody among the patients had been given any treatment before thyroid surgery. This clone was counted ten times or more. At the DNA level, this CDR3 is encoded by other sequences in the same sample as well. TCRdb re-processed the PCR reads through MiXCR. The sample lists around 45,000 clones; approximately 3% were seen once. Germline V gene data show CDR1 as DFQATT and CDR2 as SNEGSKA (reference sequence). V lost 5 bases and J lost 2, with 17 bases in between. The CDR3 length is 15 residues. The genes are TRBV20-1 and TRBJ2-3; TRBD2 is a possible D gene (5 bases). The specimen was blood. The origin of this receptor is a female donor with papillary thyroid cancer or a benign thyroid nodule (not recorded which). Some clones in this sample may be carry-over from other donors' samples. CDR3 residues: CSAQAGSGSTDTQYF. Written as DNA, the CDR3 is TGCAGTGCTCAGGCGGGCAGCGGATCCACAGATACGCAGTATTTT.